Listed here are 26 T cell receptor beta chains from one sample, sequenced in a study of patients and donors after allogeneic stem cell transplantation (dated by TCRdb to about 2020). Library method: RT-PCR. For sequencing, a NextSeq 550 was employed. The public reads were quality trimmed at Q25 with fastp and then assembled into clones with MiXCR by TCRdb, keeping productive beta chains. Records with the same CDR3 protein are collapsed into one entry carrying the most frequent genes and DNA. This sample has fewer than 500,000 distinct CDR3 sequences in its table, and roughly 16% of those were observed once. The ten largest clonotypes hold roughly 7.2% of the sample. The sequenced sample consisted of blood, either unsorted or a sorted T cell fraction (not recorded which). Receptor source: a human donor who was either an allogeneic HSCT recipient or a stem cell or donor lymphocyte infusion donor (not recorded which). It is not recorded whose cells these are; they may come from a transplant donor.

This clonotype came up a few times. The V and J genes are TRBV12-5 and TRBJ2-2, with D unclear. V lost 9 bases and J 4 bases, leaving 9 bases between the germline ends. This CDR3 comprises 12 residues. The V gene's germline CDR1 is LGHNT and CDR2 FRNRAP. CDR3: CASAVATGELFF. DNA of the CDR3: TGTGCTAGCGCGGTTGCCACCGGGGAGCTGTTTTTT.

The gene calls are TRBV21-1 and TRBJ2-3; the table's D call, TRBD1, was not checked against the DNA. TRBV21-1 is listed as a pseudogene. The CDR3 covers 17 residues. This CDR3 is CASSNITGLMFTDTQYF. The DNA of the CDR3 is TGTGCCAGCAGCAATATCACAGGCTTAATGTTCACAGATACGCAGTATTTT.

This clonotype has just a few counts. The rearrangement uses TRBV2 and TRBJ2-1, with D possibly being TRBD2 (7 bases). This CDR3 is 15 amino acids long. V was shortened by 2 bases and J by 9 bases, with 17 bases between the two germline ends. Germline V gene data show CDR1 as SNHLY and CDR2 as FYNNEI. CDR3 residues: CASSEWGGGLIEQFF. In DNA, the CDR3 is TGTGCCAGCAGTGAATGGGGGGGGGGCCTCATTGAGCAGTTCTTC.

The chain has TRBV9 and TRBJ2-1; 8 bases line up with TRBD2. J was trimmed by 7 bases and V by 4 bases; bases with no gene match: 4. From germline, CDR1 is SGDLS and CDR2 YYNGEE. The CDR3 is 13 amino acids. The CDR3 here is CASSTGGGNEQFF. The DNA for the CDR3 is TGTGCCAGCAGCACGGGGGGGGGTAATGAGCAGTTCTTC.

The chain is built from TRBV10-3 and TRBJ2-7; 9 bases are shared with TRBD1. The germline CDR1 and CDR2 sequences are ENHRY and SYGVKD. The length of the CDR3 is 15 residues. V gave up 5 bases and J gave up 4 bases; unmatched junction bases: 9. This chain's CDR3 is CAISNLQGARYEQYF. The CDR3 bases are TGTGCCATCAGTAACTTACAGGGGGCGAGGTACGAGCAGTACTTC.

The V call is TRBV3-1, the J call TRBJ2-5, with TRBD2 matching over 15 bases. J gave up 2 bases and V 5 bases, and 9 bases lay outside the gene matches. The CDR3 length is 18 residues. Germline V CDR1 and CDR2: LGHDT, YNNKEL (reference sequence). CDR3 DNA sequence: TGTGCCAGCAGCAATGGACTAGCGGGGGGGCCGAGGCAAGAGACCCAGTACTTC. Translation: CASSNGLAGGPRQETQYF.

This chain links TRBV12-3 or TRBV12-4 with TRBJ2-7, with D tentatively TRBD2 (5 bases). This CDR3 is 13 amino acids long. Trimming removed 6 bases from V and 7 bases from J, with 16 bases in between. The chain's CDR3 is CASRPQDRGEQYF. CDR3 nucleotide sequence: TGTGCCAGCAGGCCTCAGGACCGAGGGGAGCAGTACTTC.

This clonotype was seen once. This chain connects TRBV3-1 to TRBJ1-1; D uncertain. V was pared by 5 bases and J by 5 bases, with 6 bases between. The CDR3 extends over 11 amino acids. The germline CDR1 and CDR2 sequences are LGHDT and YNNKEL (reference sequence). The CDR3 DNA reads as TGTGCCAGCAGCTCCTCAACTGAAGCTTTCTTT. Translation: CASSSSTEAFF.

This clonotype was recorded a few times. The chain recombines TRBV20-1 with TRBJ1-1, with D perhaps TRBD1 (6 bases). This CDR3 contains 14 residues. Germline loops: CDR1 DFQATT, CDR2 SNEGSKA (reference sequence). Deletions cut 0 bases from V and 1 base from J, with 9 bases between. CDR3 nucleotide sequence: TGCAGTGCTAGAGATAGGGGGTCGAACACTGAAGCTTTCTTT. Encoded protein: CSARDRGSNTEAFF.

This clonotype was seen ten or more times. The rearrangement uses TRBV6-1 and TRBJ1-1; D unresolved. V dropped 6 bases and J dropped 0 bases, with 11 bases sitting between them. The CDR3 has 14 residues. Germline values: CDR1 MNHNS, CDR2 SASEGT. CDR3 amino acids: CASRPRPVNTEAFF. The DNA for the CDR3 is TGTGCCAGCAGACCCCGACCCGTGAACACTGAAGCTTTCTTT.

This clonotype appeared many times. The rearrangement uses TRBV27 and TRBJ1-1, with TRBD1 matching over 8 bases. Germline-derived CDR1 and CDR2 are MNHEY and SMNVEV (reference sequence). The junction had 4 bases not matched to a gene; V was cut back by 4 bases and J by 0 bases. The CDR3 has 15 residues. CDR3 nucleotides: TGTGCCAGCAGTTCCCGACAGGGGATGAACACTGAAGCTTTCTTT. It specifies CASSSRQGMNTEAFF.

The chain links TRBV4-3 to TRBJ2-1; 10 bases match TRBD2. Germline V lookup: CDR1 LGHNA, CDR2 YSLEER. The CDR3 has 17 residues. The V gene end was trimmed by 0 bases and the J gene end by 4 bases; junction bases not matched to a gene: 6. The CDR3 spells CASSQDWSGGAYNEQFF. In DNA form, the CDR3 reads TGCGCCAGCAGCCAAGATTGGAGCGGGGGGGCTTACAATGAGCAGTTCTTC.

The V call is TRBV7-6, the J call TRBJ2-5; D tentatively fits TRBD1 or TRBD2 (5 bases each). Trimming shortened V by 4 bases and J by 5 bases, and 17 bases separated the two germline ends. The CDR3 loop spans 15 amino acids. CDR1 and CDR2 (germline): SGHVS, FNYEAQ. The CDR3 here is CASSYPRAGAETQYF. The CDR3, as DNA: TGTGCCAGCAGCTACCCGAGGGCCGGGGCCGAGACCCAGTACTTC.

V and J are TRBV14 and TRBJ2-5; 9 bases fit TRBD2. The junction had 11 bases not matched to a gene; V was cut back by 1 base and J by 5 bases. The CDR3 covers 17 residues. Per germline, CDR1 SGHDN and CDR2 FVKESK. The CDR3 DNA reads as TGTGCCAGCAGCCAAGGGGCTGCTGCGGGAGGGCCGGAGACCCAGTACTTC. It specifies CASSQGAAAGGPETQYF. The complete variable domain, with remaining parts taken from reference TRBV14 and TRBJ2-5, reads EAGVTQFPSHSVIEKGQTVTLRCDPISGHDNLYWYRRVMGKEIKFLLHFVKESKQDESGMPNNRFLAERTGGTYSTLKVQPAELEDSGVYFCASSQGAAAGGPETQYFGPGTRLLVL.

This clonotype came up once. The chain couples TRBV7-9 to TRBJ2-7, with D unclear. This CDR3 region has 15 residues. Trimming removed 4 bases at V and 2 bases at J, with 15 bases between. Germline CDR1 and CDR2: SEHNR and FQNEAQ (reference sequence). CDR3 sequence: CASSSRTQNAYEQYF. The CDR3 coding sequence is TGTGCCAGCAGCTCTAGGACCCAAAACGCCTACGAGCAGTACTTC.

The CDR3 nucleotides read TGCAGTGCTAGAAGCGGGAGGTCAAAGAACACCGGGGAGCTGTTTTTT. Protein sequence: CSARSGRSKNTGELFF. The chain couples TRBV20-1 to TRBJ2-2, with 9 bases lining up with TRBD2. The CDR3 covers 16 residues. Losses at the gene ends were 2 bases for V and 1 base for J; bases not matched to a gene: 5. Per the germline V gene, CDR1 is DFQATT and CDR2 is SNEGSKA (reference sequence).

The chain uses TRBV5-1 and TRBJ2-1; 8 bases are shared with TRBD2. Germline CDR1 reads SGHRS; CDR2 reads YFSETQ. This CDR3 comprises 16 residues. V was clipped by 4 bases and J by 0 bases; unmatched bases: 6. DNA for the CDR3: TGCGCCAGCAGCCCTATAGCGGGGAGCTCCTACAATGAGCAGTTCTTC. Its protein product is CASSPIAGSSYNEQFF.

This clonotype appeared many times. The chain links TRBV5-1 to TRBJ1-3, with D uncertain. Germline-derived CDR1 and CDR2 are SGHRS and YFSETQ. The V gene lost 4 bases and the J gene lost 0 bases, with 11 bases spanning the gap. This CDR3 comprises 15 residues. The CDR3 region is CASSPDRSSGNTIYF. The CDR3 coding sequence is TGCGCCAGCAGCCCGGACCGAAGCTCTGGAAACACCATATATTTT.

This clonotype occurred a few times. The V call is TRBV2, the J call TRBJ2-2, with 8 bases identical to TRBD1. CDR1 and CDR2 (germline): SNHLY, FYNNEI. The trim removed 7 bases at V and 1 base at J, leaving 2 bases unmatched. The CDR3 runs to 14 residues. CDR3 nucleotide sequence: TGTGCCAGCATCGACAGGGGGAACACCGGGGAGCTGTTTTTT. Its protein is CASIDRGNTGELFF. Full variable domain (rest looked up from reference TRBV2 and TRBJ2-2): EPEVTQTPSHQVTQMGQEVILRCVPISNHLYFYWYRQILGQKVEFLVSFYNNEISEKSEIFDDQFSVERPDGSNFTLKIRSTKLEDSAMYFCASIDRGNTGELFFGEGSRLTVL.

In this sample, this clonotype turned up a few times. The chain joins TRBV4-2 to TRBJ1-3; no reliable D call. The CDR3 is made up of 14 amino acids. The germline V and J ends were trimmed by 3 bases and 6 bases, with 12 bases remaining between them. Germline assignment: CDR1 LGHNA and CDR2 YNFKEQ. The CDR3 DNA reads TGTGCCAGCAGCCAGGCGAGGAGCCTAAACACCATATATTTT. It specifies CASSQARSLNTIYF.

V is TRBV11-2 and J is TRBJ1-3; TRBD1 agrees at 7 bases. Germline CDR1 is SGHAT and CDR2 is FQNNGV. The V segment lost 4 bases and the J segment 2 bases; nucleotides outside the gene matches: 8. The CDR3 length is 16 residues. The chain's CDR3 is CASSSRGTGAGNTIYF. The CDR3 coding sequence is TGTGCCAGCAGCTCTAGAGGTACAGGGGCTGGAAACACCATATATTTT.

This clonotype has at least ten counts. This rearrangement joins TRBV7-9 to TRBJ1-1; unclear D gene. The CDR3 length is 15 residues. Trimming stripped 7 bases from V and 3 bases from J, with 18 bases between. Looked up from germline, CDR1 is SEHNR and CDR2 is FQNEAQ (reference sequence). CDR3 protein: CASTPDGWNDTEAFF. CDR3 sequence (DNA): TGTGCCAGCACGCCGGACGGGTGGAACGACACTGAAGCTTTCTTT.

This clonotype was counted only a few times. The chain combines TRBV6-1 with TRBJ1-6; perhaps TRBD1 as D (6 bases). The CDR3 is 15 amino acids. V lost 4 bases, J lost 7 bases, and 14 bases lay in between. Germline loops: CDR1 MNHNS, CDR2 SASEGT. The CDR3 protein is CASSVDRGLNSPLHF. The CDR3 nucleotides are TGTGCCAGCAGTGTGGACAGAGGACTGAATTCACCCCTCCACTTT.

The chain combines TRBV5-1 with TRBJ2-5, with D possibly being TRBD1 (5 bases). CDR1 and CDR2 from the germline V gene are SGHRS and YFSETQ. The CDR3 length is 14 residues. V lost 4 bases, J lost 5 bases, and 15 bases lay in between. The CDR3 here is CASSASRAGETQYF. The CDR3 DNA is TGCGCCAGCAGCGCCTCCAGGGCAGGGGAGACCCAGTACTTC.

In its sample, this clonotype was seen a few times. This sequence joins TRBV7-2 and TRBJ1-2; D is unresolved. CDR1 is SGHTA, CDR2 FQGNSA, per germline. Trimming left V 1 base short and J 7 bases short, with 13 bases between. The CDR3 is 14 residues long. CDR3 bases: TGTGCCAGCAGCTTAGGAAGGGTCTGGGTTGGCTACACCTTC. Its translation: CASSLGRVWVGYTF. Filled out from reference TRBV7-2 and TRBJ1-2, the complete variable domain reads GAGVSQSPSNKVTEKGKDVELRCDPISGHTALYWYRQSLGQGLEFLIYFQGNSAPDKSGLPSDRFSAERTGGSVSTLTIQRTQQEDSAVYLCASSLGRVWVGYTFGSGTRLTVV.

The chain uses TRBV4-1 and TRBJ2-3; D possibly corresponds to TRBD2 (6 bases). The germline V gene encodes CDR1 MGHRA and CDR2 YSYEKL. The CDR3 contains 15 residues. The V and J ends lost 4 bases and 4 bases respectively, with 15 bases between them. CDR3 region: CASSRYRDSADTQYF. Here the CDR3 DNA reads TGCGCCAGCAGCCGATACCGGGACTCGGCAGATACGCAGTATTTT.